This passage covers 21 T cell receptor beta chains from one sample sequenced in a study of post-analysis software for immune sequencing data. No cognate antigen is known for these TCRs. cDNA libraries of TCR beta carried unique molecular identifiers. From the PCR reads, TCRdb called clonotypes with MiXCR, one entry per CDR3 protein. This table holds approximately 730,000 distinct CDR3 sequences, 25% to 30% found once. Study-wide results and caveats: Comparison of patients with controls showed five TRBV segments more frequent in patients, TRBV5-6, TRBV5-1 and TRBV20-1 among them.

Sequenced material: blood. The receptor set was obtained from a girl aged 10 to 17 with multiple sclerosis.

This chain joins TRBV6-1 and TRBJ2-6, with TRBD1 identical over 7 bases. The V gene's germline CDR1 is MNHNS and CDR2 SASEGT. The CDR3 is 18 amino acids. J was trimmed by 1 base and V by 4 bases; bases with no gene match: 10. CDR3 loop: CASSVTGTAVSGANVLTF. The CDR3 DNA reads TGTGCCAGCAGTGTTACCGGGACAGCTGTTTCTGGGGCCAACGTCCTGACTTTC.

The V gene is TRBV29-1, the J gene TRBJ1-1; TRBD1 matches at 7 bases. The trim removed 7 bases at V and 2 bases at J, leaving 10 bases unmatched. The CDR3 contains 14 residues. Germline CDR1 is SQVTM and CDR2 is ANQGSEA. The CDR3 DNA reads as TGCAGCGGCCAACTATCAGGGGGTAACACTGAAGCTTTCTTT. It codes for CSGQLSGGNTEAFF.

The rearrangement uses TRBV19 and TRBJ2-1; either TRBD1 or TRBD2 may supply D (5 bases each). Germline V CDR1 and CDR2: LNHDA, SQIVND (reference sequence). The CDR3 is 14 amino acids. With 3 bases removed from V and 10 bases from J, the gap between germline ends came to 16 bases. CDR3 sequence: CASSILGPTGEQFF. For the CDR3, the DNA is TGTGCCAGTAGTATCCTGGGACCGACGGGGGAGCAGTTCTTC. The full variable domain, rest sourced from reference TRBV19 and TRBJ2-1, is DGGITQSPKYLFRKEGQNVTLSCEQNLNHDAMYWYRQDPGQGLRLIYYSQIVNDFQKGDIAEGYSVSREKKESFPLTVTSAQKNPTAFYLCASSILGPTGEQFFGPGTRLTVL.

The genes are TRBV3-1 and TRBJ2-1; a weak D match, TRBD2 (6 bases). Per the germline V gene, CDR1 is LGHDT and CDR2 is YNNKEL (reference sequence). The CDR3 has 14 residues. The ends were cut back, 1 base at V and 4 bases at J, with 8 bases in the middle. CDR3 bases: TGTGCCAGCAGCCAAGGTCGGGGGTACAATGAGCAGTTCTTC. Translated: CASSQGRGYNEQFF.

V gene TRBV20-1 combines with J gene TRBJ2-3, with D unclear. The CDR3 is 16 residues long. V lost 5 bases and J 2 bases, leaving 20 bases between the germline ends. Germline loops: CDR1 DFQATT, CDR2 SNEGSKA (reference sequence). For the CDR3, the DNA is TGCAGTGCTCGACCCCAAGAGCTCAGCTACACAGATACGCAGTATTTT. It codes for CSARPQELSYTDTQYF.

The chain joins TRBV2 to TRBJ1-2; D is undetermined. Germline loops: CDR1 SNHLY, CDR2 FYNNEI. The V and J ends lost 1 base and 4 bases respectively, with 16 bases between them. This CDR3 contains 16 residues. CDR3 nucleotide sequence: TGTGCCAGCAGTGAAGTCCCCGCACCGGGGATCTATGGCTACACCTTC. This gives the protein CASSEVPAPGIYGYTF.

This clonotype was detected only a few times. The chain combines TRBV10-3 with TRBJ1-3; perhaps TRBD1 as D (5 bases). CDR1 is ENHRY and CDR2 is SYGVKD in the germline V gene. This CDR3 comprises 12 residues. The V gene lost 11 bases and the J gene lost 2 bases, with 10 bases spanning the gap. Here the CDR3 DNA reads TGTGCCGCCAGGGCTCCTGGAAACACCATATATTTT. This sequence encodes CAARAPGNTIYF.

This clonotype was counted a few times. The CDR3 protein is CASSYGPSPDTQYF. Here the CDR3 DNA reads TGTGCCAGCAGCTACGGACCGAGCCCGGATACGCAGTATTTT. This sequence joins TRBV5-4 and TRBJ2-3; D is unresolved. The germline V gene has CDR1 SGHNT and CDR2 YYREEE (reference sequence). V was clipped by 3 bases and J by 6 bases, with 14 bases between them. The CDR3 totals 14 residues.

This clonotype was seen at least ten times. CDR3 residues: CAIREDSGANVLTF. The CDR3 DNA sequence: TGTGCCATCAGAGAAGACTCTGGGGCCAACGTCCTGACTTTC. This sequence joins TRBV10-3 and TRBJ2-6; D is ambiguous. Germline V lookup: CDR1 ENHRY, CDR2 SYGVKD. The CDR3 is 14 amino acids. Trimming left V 6 bases short and J 0 bases short, with 6 bases between.

This clonotype was observed a few times. The CDR3 DNA reads as TGTGCCAGCAGCCGGGCCCTACAGGGCGAGGAGCAGTTCTTC. This translates into CASSRALQGEEQFF. V gene TRBV7-8 combines with J gene TRBJ2-1; tentative D call: TRBD1 (6 bases). The germline V gene encodes CDR1 SGHVS and CDR2 FQNEAQ. The CDR3 is made up of 14 amino acids. V lost 5 bases, J lost 10 bases, and 18 bases lay in between.

This clonotype came up many times. V usage is TRBV7-2 and J usage is TRBJ2-7; D possibly corresponds to TRBD2 (6 bases). Germline V CDR1 and CDR2: SGHTA, FQGNSA. V was pared by 1 base and J by 0 bases, with 10 bases between. The CDR3 covers 15 residues. The CDR3 DNA follows: TGTGCCAGCAGCTTAGGGGGGGTCAGCTCCTACGAGCAGTACTTC. Translation: CASSLGGVSSYEQYF.

V is TRBV19 and J is TRBJ2-1, with TRBD1 matching over 7 bases. Germline V gives CDR1 LNHDA, CDR2 SQIVND (reference sequence). CDR3 size: 16 residues. V gave up 3 bases and J gave up 7 bases; unmatched junction bases: 12. CDR3 sequence: CASSIPQTGNRNEQFF. CDR3 coding DNA: TGTGCCAGTAGTATTCCCCAGACAGGGAATAGGAATGAGCAGTTCTTC. Looking up the rest from reference TRBV19 and TRBJ2-1 gives the full variable domain: DGGITQSPKYLFRKEGQNVTLSCEQNLNHDAMYWYRQDPGQGLRLIYYSQIVNDFQKGDIAEGYSVSREKKESFPLTVTSAQKNPTAFYLCASSIPQTGNRNEQFFGPGTRLTVL.

This clonotype was seen many times. The chain is built from TRBV29-1 and TRBJ2-7; tentatively, D is TRBD2 (5 bases). This CDR3 is 10 amino acids long. V lost 4 bases, J lost 6 bases, and 7 bases lay in between. The germline gives CDR1 SQVTM, CDR2 ANQGSEA. For the CDR3, the DNA is TGCAGCGTTGGAGGGTTCGAGCAGTACTTC. Residues: CSVGGFEQYF.

The rearrangement joins TRBV5-6 to TRBJ2-1, with D unresolved. The CDR3 length is 13 residues. Germline CDR1 SGHDT, CDR2 YYEEEE. The V and J ends lost 0 bases and 4 bases respectively, with 5 bases between them. As DNA, the CDR3 is TGTGCCAGCAGCTTGGATCAATACAATGAGCAGTTCTTC. This encodes CASSLDQYNEQFF. The variable domain in full, with the rest retrieved from reference TRBV5-6 and TRBJ2-1, is DAGVTQSPTHLIKTRGQQVTLRCSPKSGHDTVSWYQQALGQGPQFIFQYYEEEERQRGNFPDRFSGHQFPNYSSELNVNALLLGDSALYLCASSLDQYNEQFFGPGTRLTVL.

The J gene is TRBJ2-7, the V gene TRBV6-1; the match to TRBD2 covers 13 bases. The CDR3 spans 16 residues. Germline CDR1 is MNHNS and CDR2 is SASEGT. The ends lost 4 bases at V and 3 bases at J; junction bases unmatched: 6. The CDR3 DNA is TGTGCCAGCAGTGGTCGACTAGCGGGGGGACGCTACGAGCAGTACTTC. Protein product: CASSGRLAGGRYEQYF.

The J gene is TRBJ2-7, the V gene TRBV4-3; D not resolved. The V end was cut by 0 bases, the J end by 5 bases, with 8 bases between. The CDR3 has 13 amino acids. CDR1 is LGHNA, CDR2 YSLEER, per germline. CDR3 in DNA: TGCGCCAGCAGCCAAGATCCACCCAACGAGCAGTACTTC. Its translation: CASSQDPPNEQYF.

This clonotype was seen more than once but under ten times. This sequence joins TRBV5-1 and TRBJ2-1; 10 nucleotides match TRBD1. Trimming removed 4 bases from V and 6 bases from J; junction bases left unmatched: 4. Looked up from germline, CDR1 is SGHRS and CDR2 is YFSETQ. The CDR3 length is 14 residues. The CDR3 coding sequence is TGCGCCAGCAGCCCGGACAGGGGGTTCAATGAGCAGTTCTTC. Its protein product is CASSPDRGFNEQFF.

This clonotype was seen more than once but under ten times. The chain is built from TRBV9 and TRBJ2-2, with D uncertain. From germline, CDR1 is SGDLS and CDR2 YYNGEE. The CDR3 covers 14 residues. The ends were cut back, 0 bases at V and 1 base at J, with 4 bases in the middle. CDR3 sequence reads: CASSVVQNTGELFF. In DNA form, the CDR3 reads TGTGCCAGCAGCGTAGTCCAGAACACCGGGGAGCTGTTTTTT.

The genes are TRBV4-2 and TRBJ1-2; D not resolved. The CDR3 contains 14 residues. V lost 0 bases and J lost 7, with 12 bases in between. Germline values: CDR1 LGHNA, CDR2 YNFKEQ. For the CDR3, the DNA is TGTGCCAGCAGCCAAGAGGAAGGCGACGGTGGCTACACCTTC. As protein: CASSQEEGDGGYTF.

There are many counts of this clonotype. The chain couples TRBV12-3 or TRBV12-4 to TRBJ2-3; no clear D gene. The CDR3 totals 11 residues. The V and J ends lost 6 bases and 3 bases respectively, with 4 bases between them. The chain's CDR3 is CASRKTDTQYF. In DNA, the CDR3 is TGTGCCAGCAGGAAAACAGATACGCAGTATTTT.

Of note for this clonotype: A much bigger clone sits one base away, suggesting this may be a read error. The chain uses TRBV5-1 and TRBJ2-6, with D tentatively TRBD1 (5 bases). Germline loops: CDR1 SGHRS, CDR2 YFSETQ. The length of the CDR3 is 15 residues. The CDR3 loop reads CASRTQVSGANVRTF. The CDR3 nucleotides read TGCGCCAGCAGAACTCAGGTATCTGGGGCCAACGTCCGGACTTTC.